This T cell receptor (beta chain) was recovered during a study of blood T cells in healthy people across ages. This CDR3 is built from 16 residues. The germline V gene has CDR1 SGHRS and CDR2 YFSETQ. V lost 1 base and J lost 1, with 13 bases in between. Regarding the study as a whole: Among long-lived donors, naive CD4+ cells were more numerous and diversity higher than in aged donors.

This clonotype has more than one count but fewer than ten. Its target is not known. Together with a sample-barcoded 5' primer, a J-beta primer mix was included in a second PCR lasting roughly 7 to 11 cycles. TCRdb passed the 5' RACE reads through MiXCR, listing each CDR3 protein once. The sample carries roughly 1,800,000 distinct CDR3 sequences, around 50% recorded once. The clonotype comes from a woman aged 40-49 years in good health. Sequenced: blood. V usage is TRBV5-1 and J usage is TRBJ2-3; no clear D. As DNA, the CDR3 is TGCGCCAGCAGCTTGTCAGCGTCCCAGGGCACAGATACGCAGTATTTT. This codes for CASSLSASQGTDTQYF.